This T cell receptor beta chain is drawn from a study of T-cell memory formation after mild COVID-19. Study as a whole: TCR clusters largely stayed donor specific.

This clonotype was recorded a few times. Its antigen remains unknown. The CDR3 covers 16 residues. The V and J ends lost 1 base and 0 bases respectively, with 12 bases between them. Germline V CDR1 and CDR2: SEHNR, FQNEAQ (reference sequence). Study-wide points: SARS-CoV-2 specificity was not confirmed for second-wave clones peaking on day 37. Cross-reactive memory appears to have joined, as suggested by some responding clones showing up in pre-infection memory.

Each CDR3 protein is one row after TCRdb ran MiXCR on the 5' RACE reads. Of 360,000 or so distinct CDR3 sequences in the sample, 25% to 30% are singletons; the top ten hold approximately 13%. The V and J genes are TRBV7-9 and TRBJ1-1; D gene uncertain. The clonotype comes from an adult woman who had mild COVID-19 (a few samples of this study predate the infection). Cell type and time point are not known. The sequenced sample consisted of PBMCs or a T cell subset sorted from them (not recorded which). The CDR3 loop reads CASSLGGRVMNTEAFF. CDR3 bases: TGTGCCAGCAGCTTAGGCGGACGGGTTATGAACACTGAAGCTTTCTTT.